This entry concerns a single TCR beta chain. The table came from immunoSEQ multiplex PCR; TCRdb's copy has only in-frame clones and leaves some out. The sample holds about 300,000 clones, over 70% seen once. This entry belongs to a study of blood T cell repertoires in COVID-19. This CDR3 region has 14 residues. The junction had 11 bases not matched to a gene; V was cut back by 4 bases and J by 8 bases. Germline V lookup: CDR1 SGDLS, CDR2 YYNGEE. The TCR originated in a woman between 45 and 65 years old with acute or convalescent COVID-19. This chain links TRBV9 with TRBJ1-2, with TRBD1 matching 7 bases. The material sequenced was peripheral blood. CDR3: CASSLPTGLGGYTF. DNA of the CDR3: TGTGCCAGCAGCTTACCGACAGGGCTGGGAGGCTACACCTTC.